This entry lists 9 T cell receptor beta chains sequenced from one sample in a study of T cells in localized non-small cell lung cancer (dated by TCRdb to 2019 to 2021). Libraries were made using the immunoSEQ multiplex PCR assay. TCRdb took this table from immuneACCESS and kept in-frame rearrangements with V and J called. Such tables lack part of the clones; where checked against another copy, unresolved V genes explain under half of the gap, and the rest is unexplained. The sample data list nearly 40,000 clones, and around 86% of these were observed just once. Jointly, the top ten make up approximately 3.5% of the sample. This sample comprised peripheral blood, obtained before any cancer treatment. The receptors come from a man aged 18 to 49 with stage I lung adenocarcinoma.

The rearrangement uses TRBV7-2 and TRBJ1-1; D remains unclear. The CDR3 contains 14 residues. The V end was cut by 1 base, the J end by 1 base, with 7 bases between. Germline values: CDR1 SGHTA, CDR2 FQGNSA. For the CDR3, the DNA is TGTGCCAGCAGCTTAGACGTGGGGAACACTGAAGCTTTCTTT. Translation gives CASSLDVGNTEAFF.

V usage is TRBV9 and J usage is TRBJ2-7, with a possible D match to TRBD1 (5 bases). Trimming took 3 bases from V and 1 from J, leaving 11 bases between them. CDR1 is SGDLS and CDR2 is YYNGEE in the germline V gene. The CDR3 loop spans 14 amino acids. CDR3 protein: CASSAQGLSYEQYF. CDR3 DNA sequence: TGTGCCAGCAGCGCCCAGGGTCTATCCTACGAGCAGTACTTC.

The V gene is TRBV7-3, the J gene TRBJ2-1; 11 bases map to TRBD2. Germline V gene lookup returns CDR1 SGHTA and CDR2 FQGTGA. The CDR3 runs to 16 residues. V shed 4 bases, J shed 6 bases, and the junction held 8 bases outside the gene matches. CDR3 coding DNA: TGTGCCAGCAGCTCCTCCCTAGCGGGGGGCGGCAATGAGCAGTTCTTC. Its translation: CASSSSLAGGGNEQFF.

The chain employs TRBV28 and TRBJ2-4; D unresolved. In germline, CDR1 is MDHEN, CDR2 SYDVKM. V was shortened by 2 bases and J by 6 bases, with 8 bases between the two germline ends. There are 13 residues in the CDR3. In nucleotides, the CDR3 is TGTGCCAGCAGTTTACGGGCCCCAAACATTCAGTACTTC. It translates to CASSLRAPNIQYF. Using reference TRBV28 and TRBJ2-4 for the parts outside the CDR3, the full variable domain is DVKVTQSSRYLVKRTGEKVFLECVQDMDHENMFWYRQDPGLGLRLIYFSYDVKMKEKGDIPEGYSVSREKKERFSLILESASTNQTSMYLCASSLRAPNIQYFGAGTRLSVL.

This chain connects TRBV7-8 to TRBJ1-1, with no clear D. This CDR3 spans 14 amino acids. The V and J ends lost 0 bases and 0 bases respectively, with 5 bases between them. Germline-derived CDR1 and CDR2 are SGHVS and FQNEAQ. The DNA for the CDR3 is TGTGCCAGCAGCTTAGCGGGGTTGAACACTGAAGCTTTCTTT. Translating it yields CASSLAGLNTEAFF. The whole variable domain, filled in from reference TRBV7-8 and TRBJ1-1, reads GAGVSQSPRYKVAKRGQDVALRCDPISGHVSLFWYQQALGQGPEFLTYFQNEAQLDKSGLPSDRFFAERPEGSVSTLKIQRTQQEDSAVYLCASSLAGLNTEAFFGQGTRLTVV.

J is TRBJ1-1 and V is TRBV13; the D is unclear. V was pared by 5 bases and J by 4 bases, with 8 bases between. CDR3 length: 12 residues. The V gene's germline CDR1 is PRHDT and CDR2 FYEKMQ (reference sequence). The CDR3 DNA reads as TGTGCCAGCAGCGTACGGGGCACTGAAGCTTTCTTT. This encodes CASSVRGTEAFF. Full variable domain (outside the CDR3, taken from reference TRBV13 and TRBJ1-1): AAGVIQSPRHLIKEKRETATLKCYPIPRHDTVYWYQQGPGQDPQFLISFYEKMQSDKGSIPDRFSAQQFSDYHSELNMSSLELGDSALYFCASSVRGTEAFFGQGTRLTVV.

The chain joins TRBV27 to TRBJ1-6; 9 nucleotides match TRBD1. After removal of 6 bases from V and 5 bases from J, the junction contained 5 bases not matched to a gene. This CDR3 has 15 amino acids. Looked up from germline, CDR1 is MNHEY and CDR2 is SMNVEV (reference sequence). The CDR3 DNA sequence: TGTGCCAGCAGGCCTACAGGGGGCAATAATTCACCCCTCCACTTT. Encoded protein: CASRPTGGNNSPLHF.

The chain recombines TRBV19 with TRBJ1-5, with D unclear. The CDR3 is 15 residues long. Trimming shortened V by 6 bases and J by 7 bases, and 19 bases separated the two germline ends. Germline CDR1 and CDR2: LNHDA and SQIVND (reference sequence). This CDR3 is CASRSSMGFNQPQHF. CDR3 in DNA: TGTGCCAGTAGGTCATCGATGGGGTTTAACCAGCCCCAGCATTTT. The full variable domain, in which reference TRBV19 and TRBJ1-5 provide the parts outside the CDR3, is DGGITQSPKYLFRKEGQNVTLSCEQNLNHDAMYWYRQDPGQGLRLIYYSQIVNDFQKGDIAEGYSVSREKKESFPLTVTSAQKNPTAFYLCASRSSMGFNQPQHFGDGTRLSIL.

This chain connects TRBV4-1 to TRBJ1-1; D gene unclear. Germline V lookup: CDR1 MGHRA, CDR2 YSYEKL. V was trimmed by 0 bases and J by 2 bases, leaving 19 bases between them. The length of the CDR3 is 18 residues. CDR3 DNA: TGCGCCAGCAGCCAAGATCGAGCCGTAAGTCCAGGCAACACTGAAGCTTTCTTT. This translates into CASSQDRAVSPGNTEAFF.